This note documents a single TCR beta chain sequence. V was clipped by 4 bases and J by 5 bases; unmatched bases: 6. This CDR3 region has 14 residues. Germline V gene data show CDR1 as MNHEY and CDR2 as SVGAGI. Some clones are missing from TCRdb's copy, which holds only in-frame ones; the method was immunoSEQ multiplex PCR. The sample carries approximately 25,000 clones, about 90% recorded once. The data were taken from a study of PD-1 blockade in classical Hodgkin lymphoma. As to time point: newly diagnosed, previously untreated cHL patient sample. It was by magnetic negative selection that CD4+ T cells were purified from thawed PBMCs. Comparator PBMCs were from newly diagnosed, untreated classical Hodgkin lymphoma.

The V gene is TRBV6-5, the J gene TRBJ2-7; 9 nucleotides line up with TRBD1. The sample comprised CD4+ T cells from blood. The clonotype comes from a human donor with classical Hodgkin lymphoma. The CDR3 sequence: CASSFGQGRDEQYF. The DNA for the CDR3 is TGTGCCAGCAGTTTTGGACAGGGGAGGGACGAGCAGTACTTC.